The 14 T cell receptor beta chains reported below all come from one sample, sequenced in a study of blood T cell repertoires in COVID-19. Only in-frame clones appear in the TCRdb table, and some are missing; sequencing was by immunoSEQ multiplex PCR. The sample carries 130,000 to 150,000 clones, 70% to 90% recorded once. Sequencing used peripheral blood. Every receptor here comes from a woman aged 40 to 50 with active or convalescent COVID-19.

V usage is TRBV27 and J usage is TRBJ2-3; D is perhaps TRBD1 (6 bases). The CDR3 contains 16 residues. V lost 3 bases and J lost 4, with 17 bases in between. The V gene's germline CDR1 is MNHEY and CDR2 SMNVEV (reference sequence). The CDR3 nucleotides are TGTGCCAGCAGTTTTTATGGCAGGGGTTCGGCAGATACGCAGTATTTT. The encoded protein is CASSFYGRGSADTQYF.

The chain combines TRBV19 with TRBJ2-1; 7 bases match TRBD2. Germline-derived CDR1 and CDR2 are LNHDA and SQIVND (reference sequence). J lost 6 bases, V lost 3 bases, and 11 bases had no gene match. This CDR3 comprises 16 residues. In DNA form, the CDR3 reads TGTGCCAGTAGTATGGTCGGACTAGGTTGGGGCAATGAGCAGTTCTTC. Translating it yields CASSMVGLGWGNEQFF.

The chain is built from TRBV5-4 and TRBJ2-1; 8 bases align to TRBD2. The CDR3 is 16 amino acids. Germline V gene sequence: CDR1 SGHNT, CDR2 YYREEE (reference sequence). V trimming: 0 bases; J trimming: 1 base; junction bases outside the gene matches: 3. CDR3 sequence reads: CASSLGTGGSYNEQFF. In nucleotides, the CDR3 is TGTGCCAGCAGCTTGGGTACGGGGGGGTCCTACAATGAGCAGTTCTTC. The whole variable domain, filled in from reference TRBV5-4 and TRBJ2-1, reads ETGVTQSPTHLIKTRGQQVTLRCSSQSGHNTVSWYQQALGQGPQFIFQYYREEENGRGNFPPRFSGLQFPNYSSELNVNALELDDSALYLCASSLGTGGSYNEQFFGPGTRLTVL.

CDR3 coding DNA: TGTGCCAGCTCAAAAGGTGAAGGGAGGAATAATTCACCCCTCCACTTT. Its protein is CASSKGEGRNNSPLHF. The chain joins TRBV9 to TRBJ1-6; D is ambiguous. Germline lookup yields CDR1 SGDLS and CDR2 YYNGEE. The CDR3 covers 16 residues. Trimming removed 7 bases from V and 5 bases from J, with 19 bases in between.

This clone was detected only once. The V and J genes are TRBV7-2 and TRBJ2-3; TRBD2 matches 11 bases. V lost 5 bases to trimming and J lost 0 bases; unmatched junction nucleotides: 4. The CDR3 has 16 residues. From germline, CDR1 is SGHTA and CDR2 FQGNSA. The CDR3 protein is CASSVLAGVSTDTQYF. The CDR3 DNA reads TGTGCCAGCAGCGTACTAGCGGGAGTCAGCACAGATACGCAGTATTTT.

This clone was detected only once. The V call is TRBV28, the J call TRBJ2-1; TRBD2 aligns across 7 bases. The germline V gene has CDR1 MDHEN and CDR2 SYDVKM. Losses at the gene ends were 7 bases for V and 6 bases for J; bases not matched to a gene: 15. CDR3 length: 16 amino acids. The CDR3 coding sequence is TGTGCCAGCACTTCCCAGCTGGGAGGGCCGTTCAATGAGCAGTTCTTC. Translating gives CASTSQLGGPFNEQFF.

The CDR3 DNA follows: TGTGCCAGTAGTATGGTATTCGAGGATTCTGGGGCCAACGTCCTGACTTTC. Translating it yields CASSMVFEDSGANVLTF. The chain uses TRBV19 and TRBJ2-6, with D unresolved. This CDR3 contains 17 residues. From germline, CDR1 is LNHDA and CDR2 SQIVND (reference sequence). V lost 3 bases and J lost 1, with 13 bases in between.

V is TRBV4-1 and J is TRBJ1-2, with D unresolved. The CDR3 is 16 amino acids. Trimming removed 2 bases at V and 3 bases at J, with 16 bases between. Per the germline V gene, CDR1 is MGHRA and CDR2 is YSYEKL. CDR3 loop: CASSQPPGRRDYGYTF. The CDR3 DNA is TGCGCCAGCAGCCAACCCCCCGGACGGAGGGACTATGGCTACACCTTC.

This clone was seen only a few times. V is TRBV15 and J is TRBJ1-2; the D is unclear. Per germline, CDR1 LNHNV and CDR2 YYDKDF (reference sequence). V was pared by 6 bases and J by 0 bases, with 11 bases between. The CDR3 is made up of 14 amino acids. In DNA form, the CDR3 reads TGTGCCACCAGGAAAACAACAGCTAACTATGGCTACACCTTC. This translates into CATRKTTANYGYTF.

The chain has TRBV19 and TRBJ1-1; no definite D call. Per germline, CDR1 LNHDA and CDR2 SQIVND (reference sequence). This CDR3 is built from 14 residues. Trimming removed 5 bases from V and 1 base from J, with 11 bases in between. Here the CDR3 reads CASSYLAGNTEAFF. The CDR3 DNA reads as TGTGCCAGTAGTTATCTGGCAGGGAACACTGAAGCTTTCTTT.

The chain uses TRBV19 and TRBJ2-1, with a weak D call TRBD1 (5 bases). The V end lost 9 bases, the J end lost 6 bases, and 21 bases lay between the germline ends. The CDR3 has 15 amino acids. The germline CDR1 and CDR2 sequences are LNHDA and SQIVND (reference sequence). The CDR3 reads CARRGPRTFCNEQFF. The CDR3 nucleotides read TGTGCCAGAAGGGGCCCAAGGACGTTCTGCAATGAGCAGTTCTTC.

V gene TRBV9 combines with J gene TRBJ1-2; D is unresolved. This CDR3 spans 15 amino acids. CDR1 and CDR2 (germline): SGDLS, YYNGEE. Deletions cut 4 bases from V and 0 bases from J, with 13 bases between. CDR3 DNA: TGTGCCAGCAGCCCCCGACCCGGAGCTAACTATGGCTACACCTTC. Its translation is CASSPRPGANYGYTF. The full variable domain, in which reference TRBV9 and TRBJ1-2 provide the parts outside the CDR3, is DSGVTQTPKHLITATGQRVTLRCSPRSGDLSVYWYQQSLDQGLQFLIQYYNGEERAKGNILERFSAQQFPDLHSELNLSSLELGDSALYFCASSPRPGANYGYTFGSGTRLTVV.

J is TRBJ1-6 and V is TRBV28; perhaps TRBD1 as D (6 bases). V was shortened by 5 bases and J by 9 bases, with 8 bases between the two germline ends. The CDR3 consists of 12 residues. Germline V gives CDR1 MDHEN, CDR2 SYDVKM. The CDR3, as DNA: TGTGCCAGCAGTAAGGGGGTTTCACCCCTCCACTTT. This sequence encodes CASSKGVSPLHF.

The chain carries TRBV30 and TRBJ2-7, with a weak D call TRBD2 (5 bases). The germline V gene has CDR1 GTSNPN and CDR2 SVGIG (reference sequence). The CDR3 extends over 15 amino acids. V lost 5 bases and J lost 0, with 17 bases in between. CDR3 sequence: CAWVPGSGFSYEQYF. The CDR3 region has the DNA TGTGCCTGGGTCCCCGGAAGCGGTTTCTCCTACGAGCAGTACTTC. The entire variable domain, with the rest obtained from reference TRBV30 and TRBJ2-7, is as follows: SQTIHQWPATLVQPVGSPLSLECTVEGTSNPNLYWYRQAAGRGLQLLFYSVGIGQISSEVPQNLSASRPQDRQFILSSKKLLLSDSGFYLCAWVPGSGFSYEQYFGPGTRLTVT.